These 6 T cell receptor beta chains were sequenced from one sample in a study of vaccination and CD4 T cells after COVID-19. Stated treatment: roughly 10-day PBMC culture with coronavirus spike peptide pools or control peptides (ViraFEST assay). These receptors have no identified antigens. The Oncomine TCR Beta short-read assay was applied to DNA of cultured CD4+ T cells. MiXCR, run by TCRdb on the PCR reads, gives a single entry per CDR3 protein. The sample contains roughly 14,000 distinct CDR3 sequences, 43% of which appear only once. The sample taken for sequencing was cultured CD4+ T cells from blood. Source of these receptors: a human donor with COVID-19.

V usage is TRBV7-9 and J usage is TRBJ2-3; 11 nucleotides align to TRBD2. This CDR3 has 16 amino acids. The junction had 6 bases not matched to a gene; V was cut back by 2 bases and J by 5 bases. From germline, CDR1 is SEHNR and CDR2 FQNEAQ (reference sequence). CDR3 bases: TGTGCCAGCAGCTTACTCCTGACTAGCGGGGTAGATACGCAGTATTTT. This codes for CASSLLLTSGVDTQYF.

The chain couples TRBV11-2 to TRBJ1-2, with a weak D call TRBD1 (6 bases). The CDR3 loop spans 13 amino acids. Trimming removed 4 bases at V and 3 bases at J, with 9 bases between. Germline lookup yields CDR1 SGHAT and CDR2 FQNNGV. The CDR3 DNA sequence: TGTGCCAGCAGCTCAACAGGGCACTATGGCTACACCTTC. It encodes CASSSTGHYGYTF.

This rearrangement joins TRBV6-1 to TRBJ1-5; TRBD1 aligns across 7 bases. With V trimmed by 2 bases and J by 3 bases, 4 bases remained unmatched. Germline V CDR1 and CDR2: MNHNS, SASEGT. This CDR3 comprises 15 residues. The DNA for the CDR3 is TGTGCCAGCAGTGAACAAGGGGGCAACAATCAGCCCCAGCATTTT. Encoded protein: CASSEQGGNNQPQHF.

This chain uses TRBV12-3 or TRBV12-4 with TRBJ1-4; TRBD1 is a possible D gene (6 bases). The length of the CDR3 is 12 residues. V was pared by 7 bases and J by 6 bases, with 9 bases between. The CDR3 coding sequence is TGTGCCAGCATGAGGGGGTATGAAAAACTGTTTTTT. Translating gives CASMRGYEKLFF.

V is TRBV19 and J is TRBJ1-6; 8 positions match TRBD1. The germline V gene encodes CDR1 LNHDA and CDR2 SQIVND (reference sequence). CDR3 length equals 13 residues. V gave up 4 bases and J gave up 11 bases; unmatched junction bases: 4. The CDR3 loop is CASSNRGIAPLHF. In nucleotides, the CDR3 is TGTGCCAGTAGTAACAGGGGGATTGCACCCCTCCACTTT.

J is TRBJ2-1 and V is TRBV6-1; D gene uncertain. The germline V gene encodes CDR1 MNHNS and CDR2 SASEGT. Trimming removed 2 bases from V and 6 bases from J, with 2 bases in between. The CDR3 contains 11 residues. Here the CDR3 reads CASSEPNEQFF. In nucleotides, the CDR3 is TGTGCCAGCAGTGAACCCAATGAGCAGTTCTTC.